The clone carrying this T cell receptor (beta chain) was picked up a small number of times. As yet, its antigen is unknown. Deletions cut 1 base from V and 4 bases from J, with 13 bases between. The CDR3 extends over 15 amino acids. Per germline, CDR1 LGHNA and CDR2 YNFKEQ. The sample originates from a study of cytomegalovirus exposure and HLA in healthy donors. Broader study findings: Several top significant clusters appeared, in a later analysis, to be linked to common viral pathogens. In a later analysis, at a false discovery rate of 0.05, 17,000 or so TCR beta sequences were associated with HLA alleles. Rare TCR sequences dominated, though some public TCRs recurred in many donors.

The PCR made use of 60 Vbeta and 13 Jbeta primers. The data were produced by immunoSEQ multiplex PCR, yet TCRdb's version contains in-frame clones alone and is incomplete. The sample holds 190,000 or so clones, approximately 80% seen once. The TCR comes from a woman between 45 and 60 years old in good health and CMV-seropositive. Sequencing input: PBMCs. The chain employs TRBV4-2 and TRBJ1-1; D remains unclear. The CDR3 DNA follows: TGTGCCAGCAGCCAAGTGGCCGGAGGGAGCACTGAAGCTTTCTTT. Its translation is CASSQVAGGSTEAFF.